This entry is about one T cell receptor beta chain. Its specificity is not known. The CDR3 spans 12 residues. The V gene's germline CDR1 is SEHNR and CDR2 FQNEAQ (reference sequence). The V end lost 4 bases, the J end lost 4 bases, and 7 bases lay between the germline ends. The entry originates in a study of OX40 agonist ivuxolimab in advanced cancers. Findings and limits, study-wide: Among the least clonally expanded were partial responders at 0.1-3.0 mg/kg.

Here immunoSEQ multiplex PCR was the method, and the copy in TCRdb shows in-frame clones only, minus some. Among about 40,000 clones listed, approximately 90% were seen once. The receptor was isolated from an adult with an advanced solid tumor such as melanoma, head and neck, liver or kidney cancer. J is TRBJ1-2 and V is TRBV7-9; D is unclear. The material was CD4+ or CD8+ T cells sorted from blood, obtained in a trial of the OX40 agonist ivuxolimab. The CDR3 DNA is TGTGCCAGCAGCTACCGGGGCTATGGCTACACCTTC. Translated: CASSYRGYGYTF.